Reported below is one T cell receptor beta chain. TCRdb called the 5' RACE reads again in MiXCR, with one record for every CDR3 protein. The table includes about 85,000 distinct CDR3 sequences, approximately 20% detected once. Time point noted: sample taken at primary tumor resection. Unsorted whole RNA samples from tumor, nontumor lung or frozen PBMC were sequenced. The sample originates from a study of spatial heterogeneity in lung cancer. Trimming pared 2 bases from V and 2 bases from J, leaving 9 bases between. The length of the CDR3 is 14 residues. Germline assignment: CDR1 MNHNS and CDR2 SASEGT. The sequence came from a male donor with early-stage non-small cell lung cancer. Specimen: PBMCs, collected at surgery. V is TRBV6-1 and J is TRBJ2-5; no clear D. CDR3: CASSEFGRQETQYF. The CDR3 DNA sequence: TGTGCCAGCAGTGAATTTGGCAGACAAGAGACCCAGTACTTC.